This T cell receptor beta chain derives from a study of cytomegalovirus exposure and HLA in healthy donors. In the study overall: Early released data comprised around 85 million unique TCRs from HLA-typed donors.

This clone was seen more than once but under ten times. The antigen remains undetermined. Per germline, CDR1 SGHTA and CDR2 FQGNSA. Trimming took 1 base from V and 5 from J; bases not matched to a gene: 7. The CDR3 is 17 amino acids. Study-level results: Most CMV-associated TCR beta chains were later found to appear HLA-restricted. TCR beta V segments were, for the most part, productive about 87% or about 30% of the time in an earlier analysis.

PCR involved 60 Vbeta and 13 Jbeta primers. Data came from immunoSEQ multiplex PCR; TCRdb stores just in-frame clones and leaves some out. Found here are 120,000 or so clones, roughly 75% of them singletons; the top ten hold 11%. The chain employs TRBV7-2 and TRBJ2-3; 12 bases fit TRBD1. Specimen: PBMCs. This receptor was obtained from a man younger than 45 in good health and CMV-seropositive. The CDR3 spells CASSLVPGQGAGDTQYF. The DNA of the CDR3 is TGTGCCAGCAGCTTAGTGCCGGGACAGGGGGCGGGAGATACGCAGTATTTT.